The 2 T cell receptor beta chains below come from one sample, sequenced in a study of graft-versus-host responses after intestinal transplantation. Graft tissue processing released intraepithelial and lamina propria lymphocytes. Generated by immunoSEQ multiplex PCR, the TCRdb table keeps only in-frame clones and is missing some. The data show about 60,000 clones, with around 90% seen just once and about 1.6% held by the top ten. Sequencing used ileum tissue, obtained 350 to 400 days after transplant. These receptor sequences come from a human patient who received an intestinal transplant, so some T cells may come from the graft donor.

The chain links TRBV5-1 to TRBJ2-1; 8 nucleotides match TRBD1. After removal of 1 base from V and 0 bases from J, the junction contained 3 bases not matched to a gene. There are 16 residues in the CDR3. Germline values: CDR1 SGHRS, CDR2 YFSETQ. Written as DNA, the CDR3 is TGCGCCAGCAGCTTGTGGCAGGGGGCCTCCTACAATGAGCAGTTCTTC. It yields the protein CASSLWQGASYNEQFF.

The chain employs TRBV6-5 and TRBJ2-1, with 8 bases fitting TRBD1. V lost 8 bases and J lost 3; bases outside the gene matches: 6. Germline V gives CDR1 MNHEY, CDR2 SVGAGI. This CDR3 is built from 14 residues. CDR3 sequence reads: CASEDRVSYNEQFF. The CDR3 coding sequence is TGTGCCAGCGAGGACAGGGTAAGCTACAATGAGCAGTTCTTC.